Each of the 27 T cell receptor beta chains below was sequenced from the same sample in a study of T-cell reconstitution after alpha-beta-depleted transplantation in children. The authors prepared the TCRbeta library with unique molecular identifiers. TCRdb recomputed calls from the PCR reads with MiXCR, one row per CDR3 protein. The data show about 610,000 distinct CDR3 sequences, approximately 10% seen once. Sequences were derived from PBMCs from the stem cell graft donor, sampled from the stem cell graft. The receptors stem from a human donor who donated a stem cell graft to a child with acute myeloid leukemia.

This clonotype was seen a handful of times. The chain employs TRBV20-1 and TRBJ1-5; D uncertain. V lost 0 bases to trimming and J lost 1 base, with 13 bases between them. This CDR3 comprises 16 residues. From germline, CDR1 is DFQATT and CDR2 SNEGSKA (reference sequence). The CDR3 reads CSARDRSTLSNQPQHF. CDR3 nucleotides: TGCAGTGCTAGAGATCGAAGTACTTTGAGCAATCAGCCCCAGCATTTT.

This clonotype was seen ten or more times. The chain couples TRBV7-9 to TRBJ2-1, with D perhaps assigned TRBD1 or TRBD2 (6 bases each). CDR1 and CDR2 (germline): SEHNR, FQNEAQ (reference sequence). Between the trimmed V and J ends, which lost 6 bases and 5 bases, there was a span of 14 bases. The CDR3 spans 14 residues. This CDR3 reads CASSARGRDNEQFF. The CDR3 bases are TGTGCCAGCAGTGCTCGGGGGCGAGACAATGAGCAGTTCTTC.

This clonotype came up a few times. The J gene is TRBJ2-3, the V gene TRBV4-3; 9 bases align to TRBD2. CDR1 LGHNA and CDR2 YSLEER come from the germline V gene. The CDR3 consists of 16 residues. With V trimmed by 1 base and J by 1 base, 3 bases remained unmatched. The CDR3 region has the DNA TGCGCCAGCAGCCAAGGGGCTAGCGGGGGCACAGATACGCAGTATTTT. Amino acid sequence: CASSQGASGGTDTQYF.

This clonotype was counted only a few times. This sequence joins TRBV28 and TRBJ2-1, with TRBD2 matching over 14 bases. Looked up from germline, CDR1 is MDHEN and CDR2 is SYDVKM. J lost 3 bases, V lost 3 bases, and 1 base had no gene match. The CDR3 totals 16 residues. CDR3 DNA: TGTGCCAGCAGTTTTGGGACTAGCGGGAGCTACAATGAGCAGTTCTTC. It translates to CASSFGTSGSYNEQFF. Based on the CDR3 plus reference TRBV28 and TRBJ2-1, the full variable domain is DVKVTQSSRYLVKRTGEKVFLECVQDMDHENMFWYRQDPGLGLRLIYFSYDVKMKEKGDIPEGYSVSREKKERFSLILESASTNQTSMYLCASSFGTSGSYNEQFFGPGTRLTVL.

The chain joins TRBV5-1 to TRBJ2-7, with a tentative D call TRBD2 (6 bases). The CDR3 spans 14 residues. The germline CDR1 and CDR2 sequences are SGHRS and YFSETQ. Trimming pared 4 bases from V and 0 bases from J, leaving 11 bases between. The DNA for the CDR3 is TGCGCCAGCAGCGCCGTTAGCGGCTCCTACGAGCAGTACTTC. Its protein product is CASSAVSGSYEQYF.

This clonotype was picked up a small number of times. CDR3 in amino acids: CASSGGQGAFVHTQYF. Written as DNA, the CDR3 is TGTGCCAGCAGCGGGGGACAGGGGGCTTTTGTTCATACGCAGTATTTT. J is TRBJ2-3 and V is TRBV5-6; 12 positions match TRBD1. Trimming at V came to 4 bases and at J to 7 bases, leaving 10 bases not matched to a gene. This CDR3 has 16 residues. Germline-derived CDR1 and CDR2 are SGHDT and YYEEEE.

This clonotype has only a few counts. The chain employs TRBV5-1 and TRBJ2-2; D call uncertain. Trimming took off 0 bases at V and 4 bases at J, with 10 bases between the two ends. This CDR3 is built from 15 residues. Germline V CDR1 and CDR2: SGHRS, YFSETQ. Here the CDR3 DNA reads TGCGCCAGCAGCTTGGTGTCAGTCGGCACCGGGGAGCTGTTTTTT. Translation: CASSLVSVGTGELFF.

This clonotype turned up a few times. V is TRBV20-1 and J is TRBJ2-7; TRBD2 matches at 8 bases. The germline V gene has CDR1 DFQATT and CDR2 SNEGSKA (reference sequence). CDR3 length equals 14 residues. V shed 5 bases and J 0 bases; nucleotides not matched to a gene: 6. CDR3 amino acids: CSAYGLANSYEQYF. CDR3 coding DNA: TGCAGTGCTTATGGACTAGCTAACTCCTACGAGCAGTACTTC.

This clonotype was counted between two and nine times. The CDR3 region has the DNA TGTGCCAGCAGTGCCTCCGGGCCTAACTATGGCTACACCTTC. Translation gives CASSASGPNYGYTF. This sequence joins TRBV6-1 and TRBJ1-2; D gene uncertain. Looked up from germline, CDR1 is MNHNS and CDR2 is SASEGT. The ends were cut back, 4 bases at V and 0 bases at J, with 9 bases in the middle. This CDR3 is built from 14 residues.

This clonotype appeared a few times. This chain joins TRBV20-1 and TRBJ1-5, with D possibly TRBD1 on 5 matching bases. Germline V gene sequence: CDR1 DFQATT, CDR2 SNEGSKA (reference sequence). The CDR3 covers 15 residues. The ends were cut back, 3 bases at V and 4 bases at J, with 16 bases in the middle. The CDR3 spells CSASWAGRGNQPQHF. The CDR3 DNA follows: TGCAGTGCTAGTTGGGCAGGTCGGGGGAATCAGCCCCAGCATTTT.

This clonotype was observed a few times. The CDR3 sequence: CASHPGLAEYNEQFF. DNA for the CDR3: TGTGCCTCTCACCCTGGGCTAGCGGAATACAATGAGCAGTTCTTC. The V and J genes are TRBV30 and TRBJ2-1; 7 bases are a match to TRBD2. With V trimmed by 7 bases and J by 4 bases, 13 bases remained unmatched. This CDR3 has 15 residues. Germline V gene lookup returns CDR1 GTSNPN and CDR2 SVGIG (reference sequence).

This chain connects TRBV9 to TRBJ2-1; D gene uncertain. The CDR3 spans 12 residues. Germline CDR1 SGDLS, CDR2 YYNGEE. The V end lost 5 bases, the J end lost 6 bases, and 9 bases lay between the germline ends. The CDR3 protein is CASRGLSNEQFF. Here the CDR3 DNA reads TGTGCCAGCAGAGGGTTGAGCAATGAGCAGTTCTTC.

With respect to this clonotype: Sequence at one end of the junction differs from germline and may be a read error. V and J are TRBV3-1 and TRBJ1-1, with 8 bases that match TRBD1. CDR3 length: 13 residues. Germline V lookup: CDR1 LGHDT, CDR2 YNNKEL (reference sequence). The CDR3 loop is CTSWTGMNTEAFF. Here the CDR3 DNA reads TGTACCAGCTGGACAGGGATGAACACTGAAGCTTTCTTT.

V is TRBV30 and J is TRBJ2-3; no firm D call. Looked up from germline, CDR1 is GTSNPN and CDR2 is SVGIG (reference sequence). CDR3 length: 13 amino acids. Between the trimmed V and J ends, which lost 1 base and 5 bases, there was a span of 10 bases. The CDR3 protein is CAWSGDRRDTQYF. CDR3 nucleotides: TGTGCCTGGAGTGGCGATCGACGAGATACGCAGTATTTT.

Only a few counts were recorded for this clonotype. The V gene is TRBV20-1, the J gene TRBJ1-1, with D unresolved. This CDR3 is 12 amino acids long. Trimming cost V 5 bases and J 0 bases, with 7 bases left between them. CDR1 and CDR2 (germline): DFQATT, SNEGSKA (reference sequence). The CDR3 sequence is CSARHVNTEAFF. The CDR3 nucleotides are TGCAGTGCTCGACACGTGAACACTGAAGCTTTCTTT.

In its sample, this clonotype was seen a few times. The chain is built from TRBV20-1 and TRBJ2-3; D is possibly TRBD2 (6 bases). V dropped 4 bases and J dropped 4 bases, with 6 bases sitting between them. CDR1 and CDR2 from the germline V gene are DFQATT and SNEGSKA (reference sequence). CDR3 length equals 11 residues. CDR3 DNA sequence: TGCAGTGCTATAGCGGCAGATACGCAGTATTTT. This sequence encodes CSAIAADTQYF.

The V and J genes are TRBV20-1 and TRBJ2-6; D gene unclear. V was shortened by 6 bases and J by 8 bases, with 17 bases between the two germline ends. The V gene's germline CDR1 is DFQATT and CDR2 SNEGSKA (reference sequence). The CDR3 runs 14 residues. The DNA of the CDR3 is TGCAGTGCCGTCGGGTCCGATCGGACCAACGTCCTGACTTTC. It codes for CSAVGSDRTNVLTF.

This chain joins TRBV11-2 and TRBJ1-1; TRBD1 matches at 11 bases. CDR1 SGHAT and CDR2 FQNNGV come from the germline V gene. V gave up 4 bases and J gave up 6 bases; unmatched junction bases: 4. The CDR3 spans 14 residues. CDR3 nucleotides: TGTGCCAGCAGCTCCGGGACAGGGGGGTCTGAAGCTTTCTTT. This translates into CASSSGTGGSEAFF.

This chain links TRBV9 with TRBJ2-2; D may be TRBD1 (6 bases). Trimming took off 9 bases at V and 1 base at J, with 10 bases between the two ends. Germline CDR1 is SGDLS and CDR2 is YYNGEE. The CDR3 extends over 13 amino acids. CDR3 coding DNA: TGTGCCATCACGGGACAGAACACCGGGGAGCTGTTTTTT. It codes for CAITGQNTGELFF.

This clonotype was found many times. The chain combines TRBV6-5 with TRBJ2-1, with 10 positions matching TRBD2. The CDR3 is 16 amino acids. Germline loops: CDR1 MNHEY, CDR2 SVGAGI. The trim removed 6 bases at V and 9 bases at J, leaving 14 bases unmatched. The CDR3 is CASSLEREGLNAEQFF. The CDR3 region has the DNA TGTGCCAGCAGCTTAGAGCGGGAGGGCCTGAATGCTGAGCAGTTCTTC.

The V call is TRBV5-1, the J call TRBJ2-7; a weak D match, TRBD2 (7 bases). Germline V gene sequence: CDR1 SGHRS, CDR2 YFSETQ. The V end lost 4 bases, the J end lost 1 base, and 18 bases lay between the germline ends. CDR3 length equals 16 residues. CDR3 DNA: TGCGCCAGCAGCCCCGGGGGCGGGAGTGTTTCCTACGAGCAGTACTTC. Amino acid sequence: CASSPGGGSVSYEQYF.

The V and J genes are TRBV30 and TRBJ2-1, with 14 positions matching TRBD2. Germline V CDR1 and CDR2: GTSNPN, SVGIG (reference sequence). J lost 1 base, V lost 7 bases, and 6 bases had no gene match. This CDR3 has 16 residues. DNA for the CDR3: TGTGCCTCACCGGGACTAGCGGGAGCGTCCTACAATGAGCAGTTCTTC. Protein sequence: CASPGLAGASYNEQFF. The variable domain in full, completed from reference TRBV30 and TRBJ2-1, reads SQTIHQWPATLVQPVGSPLSLECTVEGTSNPNLYWYRQAAGRGLQLLFYSVGIGQISSEVPQNLSASRPQDRQFILSSKKLLLSDSGFYLCASPGLAGASYNEQFFGPGTRLTVL.

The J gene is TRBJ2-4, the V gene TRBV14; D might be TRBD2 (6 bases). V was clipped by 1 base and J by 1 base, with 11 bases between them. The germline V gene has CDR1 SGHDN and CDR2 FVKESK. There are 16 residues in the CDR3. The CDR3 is CASSQGRERAKNIQYF. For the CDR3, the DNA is TGTGCCAGCAGCCAAGGCCGGGAGAGGGCCAAAAACATTCAGTACTTC.

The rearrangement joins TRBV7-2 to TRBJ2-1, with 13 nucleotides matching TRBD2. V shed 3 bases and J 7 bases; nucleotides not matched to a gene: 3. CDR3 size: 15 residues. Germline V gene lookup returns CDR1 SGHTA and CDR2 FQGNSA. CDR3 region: CASSFGTSGTNEQFF. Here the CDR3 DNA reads TGTGCCAGCAGCTTCGGGACTAGCGGGACGAATGAGCAGTTCTTC.

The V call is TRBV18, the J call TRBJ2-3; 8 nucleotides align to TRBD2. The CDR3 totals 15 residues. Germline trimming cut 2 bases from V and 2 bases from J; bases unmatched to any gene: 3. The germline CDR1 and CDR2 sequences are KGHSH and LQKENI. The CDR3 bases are TGTGCCAGCTCACCAATTAGCGGGAACACAGATACGCAGTATTTT. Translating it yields CASSPISGNTDTQYF.

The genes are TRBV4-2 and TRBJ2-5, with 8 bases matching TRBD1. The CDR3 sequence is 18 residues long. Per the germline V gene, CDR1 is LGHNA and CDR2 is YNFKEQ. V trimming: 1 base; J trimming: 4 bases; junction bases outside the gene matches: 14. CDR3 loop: CASSQVSRGPILLETQYF. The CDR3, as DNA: TGTGCCAGCAGCCAAGTCAGCAGGGGGCCGATTTTGTTAGAGACCCAGTACTTC.

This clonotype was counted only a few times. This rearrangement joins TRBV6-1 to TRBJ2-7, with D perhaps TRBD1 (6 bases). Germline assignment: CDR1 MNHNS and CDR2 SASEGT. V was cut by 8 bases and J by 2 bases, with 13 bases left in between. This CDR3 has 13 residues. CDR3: CASGQGPTYEQYF. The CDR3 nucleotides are TGTGCCAGCGGTCAGGGGCCTACCTACGAGCAGTACTTC.